This T cell receptor (beta chain) was sequenced during a study of blood T cell repertoires in COVID-19. V gave up 5 bases and J gave up 0 bases; unmatched junction bases: 6. There are 16 residues in the CDR3. Germline V lookup: CDR1 SGHVS, CDR2 FQNEAQ. This table comes from immunoSEQ multiplex PCR, and its TCRdb copy is limited to in-frame clones, with some not included. This table has roughly 200,000 clones, around nine tenths appearing once. J is TRBJ2-7 and V is TRBV7-8; the match to TRBD1 covers 11 bases. This receptor was identified in a man aged 40-50 years with acute or convalescent COVID-19. Source material: peripheral blood. The DNA for the CDR3 is TGTGCCAGCAGCGCCACCGGGACAGGGGGCTCCTACGAGCAGTACTTC. This gives the protein CASSATGTGGSYEQYF.